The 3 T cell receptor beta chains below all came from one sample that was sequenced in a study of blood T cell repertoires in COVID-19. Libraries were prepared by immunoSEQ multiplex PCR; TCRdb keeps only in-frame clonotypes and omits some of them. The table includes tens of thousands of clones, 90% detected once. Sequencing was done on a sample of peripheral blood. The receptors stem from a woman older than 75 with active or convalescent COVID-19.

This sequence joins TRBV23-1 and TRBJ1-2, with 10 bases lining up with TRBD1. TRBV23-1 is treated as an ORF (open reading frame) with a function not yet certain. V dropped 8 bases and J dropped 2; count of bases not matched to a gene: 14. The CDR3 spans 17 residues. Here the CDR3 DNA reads TGCGCCAGCGGAGTCCTTAGCGGGACAGGGGAGAACTATGGCTACACCTTC. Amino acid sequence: CASGVLSGTGENYGYTF.

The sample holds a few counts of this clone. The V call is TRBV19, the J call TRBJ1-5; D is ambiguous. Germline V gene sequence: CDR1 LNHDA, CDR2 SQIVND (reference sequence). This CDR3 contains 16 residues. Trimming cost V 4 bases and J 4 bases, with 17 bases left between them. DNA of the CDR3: TGTGCCAGTAGTACTCTTCGGACTTTGTGGAATCAGCCCCAGCATTTT. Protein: CASSTLRTLWNQPQHF.

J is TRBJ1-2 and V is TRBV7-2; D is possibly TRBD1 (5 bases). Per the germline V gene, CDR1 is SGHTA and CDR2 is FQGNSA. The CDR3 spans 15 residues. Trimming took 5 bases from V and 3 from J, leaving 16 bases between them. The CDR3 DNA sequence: TGTGCCAGCAGCAAAGGGGCAGAGATGGACTATGGCTACACCTTC. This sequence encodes CASSKGAEMDYGYTF.